These T cell receptor beta chains were read from a single sample in a study of blood T cell repertoires in COVID-19. Some clones are missing from TCRdb's copy, which holds only in-frame ones; the method was immunoSEQ multiplex PCR. The sample lists 100,000 to 150,000 clones, approximately 89% seen once, with about a tenth in the top ten. Sequencing input: peripheral blood. These receptors all stem from a man aged 45-60 years with acute or convalescent COVID-19. Both conserved end residues are part of each CDR3. Fields, in order: V gene, J gene, D gene, clone size, CDR3 protein, CDR3 DNA. A D gene is named only where the DNA matches it firmly. Clone size is not always given. Where it is, it says once, few, many or a class for expanded clones.

TRBV19	TRBJ1-5	-	-	CASSKTGKGGNQPQHF	TGTGCCAGTAGTAAAACAGGGAAAGGGGGCAATCAGCCCCAGCATTTT
TRBV5-1	TRBJ2-1	TRBD2	-	CASSLPTGGPLGDEQFF	TGCGCCAGCAGCCTACCGACGGGAGGCCCCCTGGGCGATGAGCAGTTCTTC
TRBV28	TRBJ2-2	TRBD2	few	CASSSLAGAGELFF	TGTGCCAGCAGTTCCCTAGCGGGAGCCGGGGAGCTGTTTTTT
TRBV30	TRBJ1-1	TRBD1	-	CAWKLQDRANTEAFF	TGTGCCTGGAAGTTACAGGACAGGGCGAACACTGAAGCTTTCTTT
TRBV5-1	TRBJ2-7	-	-	CASSLGLGPNYEQYF	TGCGCCAGCAGCTTGGGTCTGGGCCCTAACTACGAGCAGTACTTC
TRBV10-3	TRBJ1-5	-	once	CAISAARPREGQPQHF	TGTGCCATCAGCGCTGCGAGGCCCCGGGAGGGTCAGCCCCAGCATTTT
TRBV13	TRBJ1-3	-	-	CASSSRQAGNTIYF	TGTGCCAGCAGCTCCCGACAGGCTGGAAACACCATATATTTT
TRBV10-1	TRBJ1-1	TRBD1	-	CASSLTQGTEAFF	TGCGCCAGCTCTCTAACACAGGGGACTGAAGCTTTCTTT
TRBV15	TRBJ1-1	-	-	CATSRDPGNTEAFF	TGTGCCACCAGCAGAGATCCAGGGAACACTGAAGCTTTCTTT
TRBV27	TRBJ1-2	-	-	CASSSLNYGYTF	TGTGCCAGCAGTTCACTAAACTATGGCTACACCTTC